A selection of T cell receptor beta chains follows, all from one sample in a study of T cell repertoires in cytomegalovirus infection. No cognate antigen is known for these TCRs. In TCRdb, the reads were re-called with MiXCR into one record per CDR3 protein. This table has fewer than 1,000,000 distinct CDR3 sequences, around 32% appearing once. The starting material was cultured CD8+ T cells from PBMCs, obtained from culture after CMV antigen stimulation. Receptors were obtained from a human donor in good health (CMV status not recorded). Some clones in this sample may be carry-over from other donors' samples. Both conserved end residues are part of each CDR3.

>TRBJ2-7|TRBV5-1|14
CASSLAGEPYEQYF
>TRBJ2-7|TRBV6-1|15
CASSTTGLAWGEQYF
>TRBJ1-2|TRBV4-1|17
CASSHSPERGFMDGYTF
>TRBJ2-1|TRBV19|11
CASRSRGEQFF
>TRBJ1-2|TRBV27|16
CASSTTSFLDRYGYTF
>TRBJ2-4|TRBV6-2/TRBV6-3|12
CASSYAVNIQYF
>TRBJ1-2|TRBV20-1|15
CSAIEIRDRDYGYTF
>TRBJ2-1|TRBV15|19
CATSRDDPRGSGDYNEQFF
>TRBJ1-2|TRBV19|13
CASTVGRVWGYTF
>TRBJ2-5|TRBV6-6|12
CASFGGGETQYF
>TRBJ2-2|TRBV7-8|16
CASSLVWEANTGELFF